Here is one TCR beta chain with its context. This clonotype has only a few counts. It has no known antigen specificity. There are no base qualities to consult, and no much larger clone falls within one base. Every donor in the study was a healthy Caucasian. Three pairs of female monozygotic twins, all aged roughly 18 to 29 years, were included in the twin cohort. The RNA used for TCR libraries was isolated from peripheral blood mononuclear cells. This sample is drawn from a study of identical twins (dated by TCRdb to about 2016). A note on the overall study: To test whether fetal clonotypes persist, this study deep-sequenced TCR alpha and beta repertoires from monozygotic twins, from unrelated adults of various ages, and from cord blood. To rule out contamination, the twin experiments were replicated at different times with different library preparation protocols. The research as a whole found: Because the same donors could not be followed over many years, the conclusions depended on cross-sectional statistical analysis. Fewer insertions were carried by abundant cord blood beta clonotypes, a similar but weaker trend appeared in young adult naive repertoires, and no such trend appeared in memory repertoires. Invariant T cells such as MAIT and iNKT could partly confound zero-insertion analyses, although diverse VJ usage argued against such confounding for most clonotypes. The excess sharing between twins in beta out-of-frame sequences was weaker because fewer shared sequences reduced the signal-to-noise ratio. Out-of-frame TCR alpha sequences shared between twins showed an excess of low generation-probability sequences compared with coincidental sharing between unrelated individuals. Out-of-frame TCR alpha sharing in monozygotic twins was systematically underestimated by recombination models, whereas sharing between unrelated individuals was in agreement with the recombination models.

Libraries came from 5' RACE. Sequencing instrument: Illumina HiSeq 2000. A universal primer binding site was introduced by template switching, and a unique molecular identifier was present in the final cDNA, enabling accurate counting of TCR cDNA molecules. Specific primers in the conserved constant-segment region were used to synthesize first-strand cDNA for TCR alpha and beta chains. To control for contamination, each cDNA library was double barcoded with a SMART-Mk sample barcode plus Illumina barcodes. TruSeq adapter sequences, together with Illumina sample barcodes, were added in two successive PCR steps. The Illumina HiSeq platform was used with custom primers to sequence TCR alpha and beta cDNA libraries. The study's processing was this. Unique molecular identifiers were extracted from raw reads with MiGEC, and CDR3 positions were determined with MiXCR. Recombination models were inferred per individual with the repgenHMM and IGoR tools using an EM algorithm. Shared clonotype analysis was performed with the tcR package in R, normalizing sharing by the product of cloneset sizes. To study raw recombination free of thymic and clonal selection effects, out-of-frame nonproductive sequences were analyzed. TCRdb reprocessed the public reads (quality trimming at Q25 with fastp, clone calling with MiXCR) and kept in-frame beta chains. Identical CDR3 protein sequences are pooled into one entry, listed with their most common genes and DNA. The V and J calls and clone size are TCRdb's, not the authors'. This sample comprises 700,000 or so distinct CDR3 sequences, about 20% of them detected only once. 4.3% of the sample is held by the ten biggest clonotypes.

The cysteine opens and the phenylalanine closes a CDR3 of 15 amino acids. The read is trimmed to its CDR3 DNA, 45 bases read in frame from base 1. V is reduced by 2 bases and J by 4 bases, leaving a spacing of 13 bases between them. From the germline V gene, CDR1 is SGDLS and CDR2 is YYNGEE. The same sample was also used in a study of T cells expressing NK-cell markers. The second study's paper adds: Seven or eight donors provided sorted CD3+CD56+NKG2C+, CD3+CD56+NKG2C- and CD3+CD56-NKG2C+ T-cell subsets, whose TCR beta-chain repertoires were profiled. Among the eight sequenced donors, only one was HCMV-seronegative, while the other seven were HCMV-seropositive. In several experiments an anti-gammadeltaTCR antibody was added to restrict sorting to alphabetaTCR-expressing T cells. For several donors, the dominant CD3+CD56+NKG2C+ clonotypes were among the top 10 CD8+ clonotypes and accounted for roughly 1.0-8% of CD8+ T cells. Those dominant clonotypes were again the most abundant among CD3+CD56-NKG2C+ cells in a handful of donors, at 28.3-60.1%. It remained unclear whether the expanded NKG2C-expressing T cell clones were specific for HCMV antigens. The eight sequenced donors were randomly selected healthy volunteers, three men and five women. HCMV serostatus was determined by detecting HCMV-specific IgG in serum with a commercial ELISA kit. Bulk peripheral blood T-cell repertoires were additionally sequenced from unsorted PBMC for several donors. MIGEC was used to demultiplex reads and group reads by UMI, and MiTCR was used to assemble and quantify clonotypes. To exclude erroneous sequences, only TCR cDNA sequences supported by at least two reads were retained. Downstream repertoire analysis used the tcR package, and clonotypes were matched across fractions by CDR3 nucleotide sequence plus V segment. VDJmatch was used to annotate antigen specificity against VDJdb, with one amino acid substitution allowed in CDR3.

The rearranged chain carries TRBV9 and TRBJ2-1; TRBD2 is perhaps the D gene, given 5 matching bases. Material for sequencing was PBMCs. The clonotype was recovered from a woman under 30 in good health. The nucleotide sequence reads TGTGCCAGCAGCGTCAGTTGGACTGCTTACAATGAGCAGTTCTTC. Protein translation: CASSVSWTAYNEQFF.